The 2 T cell receptor beta chains below come from one sample, sequenced in a study of CD8 T cells in Susac syndrome. The RNA, roughly 0.45 to 1 ug, was put through reverse transcription using random hexamers. TCRdb reprocessed the immunoSEQ multiplex PCR reads via MiXCR and lists one record per CDR3 protein. The sample includes more than 200,000 distinct CDR3 sequences, over 85% of them seen just once. The sample was CD4+ T cells from PBMCs. These receptors were collected from a human donor with multiple sclerosis.

This rearrangement joins TRBV2 to TRBJ2-7, with unresolved D. V gave up 1 base and J gave up 6 bases, with 7 bases separating them. This CDR3 is 12 amino acids long. Germline V lookup: CDR1 SNHLY, CDR2 FYNNEI. CDR3 coding DNA: TGTGCCAGCAGTGAAGGGACGCCCGAGCAGTACGTC. Translated: CASSEGTPEQYV.

This sequence joins TRBV2 and TRBJ1-1; D remains ambiguous. The CDR3 totals 14 residues. V lost 1 base and J 1 base, leaving 7 bases between the germline ends. Germline CDR1 SNHLY, CDR2 FYNNEI. CDR3: CASSEVGWNTEAFF. The CDR3 nucleotides are TGTGCCAGCAGTGAAGTTGGGTGGAACACTGAAGCTTTCTTT.